This TCR beta chain was retrieved from a study of T cell responses to AZD1222 COVID-19 vaccine. Study-wide context: Whether given at about 4 or about 12 weeks, second doses were pooled.

The CDR3 has 16 amino acids. Unmatched junction bases numbered 9, after V lost 4 bases and J lost 2 bases. In germline, CDR1 is PRHDT, CDR2 FYEKMQ (reference sequence). Study-wide results and limits: No repertoire was sampled before or during the peak T cell response, only after it. Once two AZD1222 doses were given, Spike-specific TCR breadth and depth went up.

Turning to this clone: Its antigen is currently unknown.

Method: immunoSEQ multiplex PCR; TCRdb's copy keeps in-frame clones and lacks some. Among 120,000 to 150,000 clones, approximately 88% were seen once, and the ten largest hold roughly 16%. The clonotype originates from an adult in good health. The specimen was peripheral blood, collected on day 0 of AZD1222 vaccination. V and J are TRBV13 and TRBJ1-1; 8 positions match TRBD1. The CDR3 nucleotides read TGTGCCAGCAGCTCTGCGGACAGGGTACGAAACACTGAAGCTTTCTTT. Translation gives CASSSADRVRNTEAFF.